This TCR beta chain was found in a study of shared clonotypes between healthy human individuals. Profiled with immunoSEQ multiplex PCR; TCRdb holds only in-frame clones, not every one. The sample contains about 700,000 clones, about 91% of which appear only once. To note about this clone: Its antigen is currently unknown. The identical CDR3 is also encoded by other nucleotide sequences in the sample.

The CDR3 consists of 12 residues. Germline CDR1 SQVTM, CDR2 ANQGSEA. V was clipped by 3 bases and J by 3 bases, with 9 bases between them. Whole-study results and caveats: Four donors shared roughly 5% of their naive CD4 clonotypes.

Terminally differentiated effector memory CD45RA+ cells were excluded by CCR7 positive selection of CD45RO-negative cells. J is TRBJ2-7 and V is TRBV29-1; D is possibly TRBD2 (5 bases). The TCR comes from a young man in good health. Sequencing used naive CD8+ T cells sorted from blood. This chain's CDR3 is CSVEGRDYEQYF. For the CDR3, the DNA is TGCAGCGTTGAGGGGAGAGACTACGAGCAGTACTTC.